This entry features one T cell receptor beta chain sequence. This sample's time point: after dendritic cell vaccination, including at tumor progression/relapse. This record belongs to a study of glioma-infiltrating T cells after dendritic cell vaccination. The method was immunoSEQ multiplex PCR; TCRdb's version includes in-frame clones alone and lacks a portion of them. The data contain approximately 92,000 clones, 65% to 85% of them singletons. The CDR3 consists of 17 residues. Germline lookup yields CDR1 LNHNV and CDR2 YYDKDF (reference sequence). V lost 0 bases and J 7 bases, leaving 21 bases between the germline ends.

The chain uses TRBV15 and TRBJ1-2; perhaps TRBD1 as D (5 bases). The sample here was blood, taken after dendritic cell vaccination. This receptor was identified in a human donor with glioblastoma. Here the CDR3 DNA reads TGTGCCACCAGCAGAGATCGCCCCGGGCAGGGAAGGGGTGGCTACACCTTC. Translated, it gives CATSRDRPGQGRGGYTF.